This TCR beta chain emerged from a study of identifying expanded T cells in peripheral blood. Here immunoSEQ multiplex PCR was the method, and the copy in TCRdb shows in-frame clones only, minus some. Of 130,000 or so clones in the sample, approximately 84% were seen once. The CDR3 length is 15 residues. The germline V gene has CDR1 SGDLS and CDR2 YYNGEE. The V and J ends lost 0 bases and 8 bases respectively, with 14 bases between them. Material: blood. The chain recombines TRBV9 with TRBJ1-4, with D possibly TRBD1 on 5 matching bases. This TCR was sampled from a person aged 18 to 75 in good health. CDR3 in DNA: TGTGCCAGCAGCGTAGCAGGGACCGGCAGAGAAAAACTGTTTTTT. Its translation: CASSVAGTGREKLFF.